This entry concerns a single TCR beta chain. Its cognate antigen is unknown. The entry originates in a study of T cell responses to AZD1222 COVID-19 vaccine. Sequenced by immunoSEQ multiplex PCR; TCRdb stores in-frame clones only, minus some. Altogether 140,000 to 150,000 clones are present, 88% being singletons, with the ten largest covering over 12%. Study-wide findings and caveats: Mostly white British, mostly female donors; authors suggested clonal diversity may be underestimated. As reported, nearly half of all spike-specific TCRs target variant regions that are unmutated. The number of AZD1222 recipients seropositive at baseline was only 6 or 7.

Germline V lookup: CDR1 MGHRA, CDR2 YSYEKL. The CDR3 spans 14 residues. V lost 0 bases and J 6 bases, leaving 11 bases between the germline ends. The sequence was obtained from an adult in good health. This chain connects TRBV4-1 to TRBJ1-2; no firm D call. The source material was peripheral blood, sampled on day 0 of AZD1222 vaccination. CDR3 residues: CASSQDNQNHGYTF. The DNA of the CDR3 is TGCGCCAGCAGCCAAGACAACCAGAATCATGGCTACACCTTC.